This entry lists 28 T cell receptor beta chains sequenced from one sample in a study of T cells after posttransplantation cyclophosphamide. Control samples came 1 year after myeloablative marrow transplants with methotrexate plus calcineurin inhibitor. TCRdb keeps only in-frame clones here, not all; method: immunoSEQ multiplex PCR. Here the sample spans roughly 10,000 clones, approximately 88% being singletons. The sample consisted of PBMCs, taken around 450 days after allogeneic stem cell transplant with calcineurin inhibitor and methotrexate. These receptors all stem from a male patient in his fifties or sixties who received an allogeneic stem cell transplant from an unrelated donor, was CMV-positive, and had chronic GVHD only. The graft donor may have given rise to some T cells.

The V call is TRBV13, the J call TRBJ2-7, with TRBD1 as a possible D gene (6 bases). CDR1 and CDR2 from the germline V gene are PRHDT and FYEKMQ (reference sequence). V was trimmed by 5 bases and J by 5 bases, leaving 25 bases between them. This CDR3 has 17 amino acids. CDR3 in amino acids: CASSTRRPGVFPDEQYF. In DNA, the CDR3 is TGTGCCAGCAGCACTAGGAGGCCAGGGGTCTTTCCCGACGAGCAGTACTTC.

This chain connects TRBV7-9 to TRBJ2-1; 7 nucleotides align to TRBD1. Germline V gene sequence: CDR1 SEHNR, CDR2 FQNEAQ (reference sequence). This CDR3 is built from 12 residues. V trimming: 5 bases; J trimming: 12 bases; junction bases outside the gene matches: 7. The CDR3 nucleotides are TGTGCCAGCAGCCCAGGGGGTCGCCGGCAGTTCTTC. Residues: CASSPGGRRQFF.

The rearrangement joins TRBV16 to TRBJ2-3; TRBD2 aligns across 8 bases. J was trimmed by 2 bases and V by 3 bases; bases with no gene match: 4. Germline V gene data show CDR1 as KGHSY and CDR2 as FQNENV. The CDR3 is 15 amino acids. The CDR3 sequence: CASSQAGGDTDTQYF. CDR3 DNA sequence: TGTGCCAGCAGCCAGGCCGGGGGGGACACAGATACGCAGTATTTT.

The chain uses TRBV7-2 and TRBJ2-5; TRBD2 aligns across 11 bases. CDR1 and CDR2 (germline): SGHTA, FQGNSA. The CDR3 runs to 16 residues. J was trimmed by 2 bases and V by 3 bases; bases with no gene match: 5. CDR3 sequence (DNA): TGTGCCAGCAGCTTGGCAAGACTAGCGGGGCAAGAGACCCAGTACTTC. Translation: CASSLARLAGQETQYF. The complete variable domain, with remaining parts taken from reference TRBV7-2 and TRBJ2-5, reads GAGVSQSPSNKVTEKGKDVELRCDPISGHTALYWYRQSLGQGLEFLIYFQGNSAPDKSGLPSDRFSAERTGGSVSTLTIQRTQQEDSAVYLCASSLARLAGQETQYFGPGTRLLVL.

In this sample, this clone turned up a few times. V usage is TRBV7-9 and J usage is TRBJ2-3; D might be TRBD2 (5 bases). CDR1 is SEHNR and CDR2 is FQNEAQ in the germline V gene (reference sequence). Trimming removed 8 bases at V and 6 bases at J, with 12 bases between. The CDR3 is 12 amino acids. The CDR3 DNA sequence: TGTGCCAGCCGCCCCGGGGTGGATACGCAGTATTTT. The encoded protein is CASRPGVDTQYF.

The genes are TRBV27 and TRBJ2-7; tentatively, D is TRBD1 (6 bases). Trimming shortened V by 4 bases and J by 7 bases, and 14 bases separated the two germline ends. This CDR3 comprises 13 residues. In germline, CDR1 is MNHEY, CDR2 SMNVEV (reference sequence). CDR3 nucleotides: TGTGCCAGCAGTTCCCAGACAGGTGGAGAGCAGTACTTC. This encodes CASSSQTGGEQYF.

This chain links TRBV4-2 with TRBJ2-5; 14 bases line up with TRBD2. With 4 bases clipped from V and 4 bases from J, the junction kept 5 bases outside the gene matches. The CDR3 consists of 16 residues. From germline, CDR1 is LGHNA and CDR2 YNFKEQ. CDR3 nucleotide sequence: TGTGCCAGCAGCCCCGTGACTAGCGGGGGGGCAGAGACCCAGTACTTC. Translation gives CASSPVTSGGAETQYF.

This clone was seen once. This sequence joins TRBV19 and TRBJ2-1, with 8 bases matching TRBD2. V was pared by 7 bases and J by 10 bases, with 9 bases of the junction left unmatched. Germline V gene lookup returns CDR1 LNHDA and CDR2 SQIVND (reference sequence). This CDR3 spans 13 amino acids. The CDR3 spells CASTAGAGGEQFF. The CDR3 DNA reads as TGTGCCAGTACCGCTGGCGCGGGGGGCGAGCAGTTCTTC.

CDR3 sequence: CASSKDTSLADTQYF. DNA for the CDR3: TGTGCCAGCAGTAAGGACACTTCCCTCGCAGATACGCAGTATTTT. This chain links TRBV27 with TRBJ2-3; D perhaps matches TRBD1 (5 bases). Trimming stripped 5 bases from V and 4 bases from J, with 16 bases between. Germline V CDR1 and CDR2: MNHEY, SMNVEV (reference sequence). CDR3 length: 15 amino acids.

This clone appeared once. J is TRBJ2-3 and V is TRBV2; 8 positions match TRBD2. Germline lookup yields CDR1 SNHLY and CDR2 FYNNEI. Trimming removed 2 bases from V and 1 base from J; junction bases left unmatched: 5. This CDR3 region has 16 residues. The CDR3 DNA reads as TGTGCCAGCAGTGAAAGGGCGGGGGGACGCACAGATACGCAGTATTTT. Translated, it gives CASSERAGGRTDTQYF.

The chain uses TRBV14 and TRBJ2-1; 7 nucleotides match TRBD1. V gave up 3 bases and J gave up 9 bases; unmatched junction bases: 8. Germline CDR1 reads SGHDN; CDR2 reads FVKESK. The CDR3 totals 14 residues. In nucleotides, the CDR3 is TGTGCCAGCAGCCATTGGGACAGAGAGCGTGAGCAGTTCTTC. This translates into CASSHWDREREQFF.

The genes are TRBV5-6 and TRBJ1-2; 8 bases map to TRBD1. V shed 4 bases, J shed 2 bases, and the junction held 10 bases outside the gene matches. Germline assignment: CDR1 SGHDT and CDR2 YYEEEE. The CDR3 loop spans 16 amino acids. The CDR3 reads CASSTGTGARNYGYTF. Written as DNA, the CDR3 is TGTGCCAGCAGCACGGGGACAGGCGCACGGAACTATGGCTACACCTTC. The entire variable domain, with the rest obtained from reference TRBV5-6 and TRBJ1-2, is as follows: DAGVTQSPTHLIKTRGQQVTLRCSPKSGHDTVSWYQQALGQGPQFIFQYYEEEERQRGNFPDRFSGHQFPNYSSELNVNALLLGDSALYLCASSTGTGARNYGYTFGSGTRLTVV.

The CDR3: CASSKRVQGCYEQYF. CDR3 nucleotides: TGTGCCAGCAGCAAAAGGGTCCAGGGATGCTACGAGCAGTACTTC. The chain has TRBV21-1 and TRBJ2-7; the tabulated D call, TRBD1, remains unverified against the DNA. TRBV21-1 is a documented pseudogene. This CDR3 has 15 amino acids.

The genes are TRBV25-1 and TRBJ2-1; TRBD1 is a possible D gene (5 bases). Germline CDR1 reads MGHDK; CDR2 reads SYGVNS. Deletions cut 2 bases from V and 4 bases from J, with 9 bases between. The CDR3 runs to 14 residues. The CDR3 protein is CASSERTLYNEQFF. The CDR3 nucleotides are TGTGCCAGCAGTGAAAGGACACTGTACAATGAGCAGTTCTTC.

The V gene is TRBV5-1, the J gene TRBJ2-6; 7 bases match TRBD2. The CDR3 is 16 amino acids. Trimming at V came to 0 bases and at J to 1 base, leaving 1 base not matched to a gene. Germline CDR1 reads SGHRS; CDR2 reads YFSETQ. CDR3 protein: CASSLAGGSGANVLTF. Here the CDR3 DNA reads TGCGCCAGCAGCTTGGCGGGGGGATCTGGGGCCAACGTCCTGACTTTC. The full variable domain, its missing parts supplied by reference TRBV5-1 and TRBJ2-6, is KAGVTQTPRYLIKTRGQQVTLSCSPISGHRSVSWYQQTPGQGLQFLFEYFSETQRNKGNFPGRFSGRQFSNSRSEMNVSTLELGDSALYLCASSLAGGSGANVLTFGAGSRLTVL.

This chain links TRBV28 with TRBJ1-2, with D uncertain. CDR1 and CDR2 (germline): MDHEN, SYDVKM. This CDR3 spans 13 amino acids. V shed 3 bases and J shed 4 bases, with 9 bases lying between them. The CDR3 DNA is TGTGCCAGCAGTTTGGAGGGTCCCTATGGCTACACCTTC. It yields the protein CASSLEGPYGYTF.

Here the CDR3 DNA reads TGTGCCAGCCCGCAGGGGGACACCATATATTTT. Residues: CASPQGDTIYF. V and J are TRBV19 and TRBJ1-3, with 7 bases fitting TRBD1. The CDR3 totals 11 residues. V was pared by 9 bases and J by 8 bases, with 4 bases of the junction left unmatched. The germline CDR1 and CDR2 sequences are LNHDA and SQIVND (reference sequence).

V gene TRBV13 combines with J gene TRBJ2-3, with 9 bases that match TRBD2. V dropped 0 bases and J dropped 3; count of bases not matched to a gene: 13. Germline V CDR1 and CDR2: PRHDT, FYEKMQ (reference sequence). The CDR3 extends over 19 amino acids. The CDR3 DNA reads as TGTGCCAGCAGCTTAGGCCCCCTGGGCGCGGGGGGGTTAACAGATACGCAGTATTTT. It yields the protein CASSLGPLGAGGLTDTQYF.

This chain uses TRBV6-5 with TRBJ2-5; 7 bases map to TRBD1. This CDR3 spans 14 amino acids. Trimming cost V 5 bases and J 5 bases; bases outside gene matches: 8. CDR1 MNHEY and CDR2 SVGAGI come from the germline V gene. The CDR3 coding sequence is TGTGCCAGCAGTGCTTCCGGGACAGCGGAGACCCAGTACTTC. It specifies CASSASGTAETQYF.

The chain is built from TRBV13 and TRBJ2-2; maybe TRBD2 (6 bases). V lost 1 base, J lost 0 bases, and 6 bases lay in between. Germline CDR1 PRHDT, CDR2 FYEKMQ (reference sequence). This CDR3 is 15 amino acids long. The CDR3 DNA follows: TGTGCCAGCAGCTTAGCGGGGGCGAACACCGGGGAGCTGTTTTTT. Protein sequence: CASSLAGANTGELFF.

The chain links TRBV19 to TRBJ2-1, with a possible D match to TRBD2 (6 bases). Germline V gene lookup returns CDR1 LNHDA and CDR2 SQIVND (reference sequence). V lost 10 bases and J lost 5, with 15 bases in between. The CDR3 contains 13 residues. The CDR3 DNA follows: TGTGCCACGACTAGGGCCTTTGACAATGAGCAGTTCTTC. It yields the protein CATTRAFDNEQFF.

This clone came up once. The CDR3 reads CASSQDPGQVNQPQHF. The CDR3 region has the DNA TGCGCCAGCAGCCAAGACCCCGGACAGGTCAATCAGCCCCAGCATTTT. V gene TRBV4-1 combines with J gene TRBJ1-5, with 7 positions matching TRBD1. Trimming removed 0 bases from V and 3 bases from J; junction bases left unmatched: 5. This CDR3 is 16 amino acids long. Per germline, CDR1 MGHRA and CDR2 YSYEKL.

This rearrangement joins TRBV15 to TRBJ2-5; 12 bases match TRBD2. V gave up 1 base and J gave up 1 base; unmatched junction bases: 10. Germline V gene sequence: CDR1 LNHNV, CDR2 YYDKDF (reference sequence). CDR3 length: 19 residues. DNA for the CDR3: TGTGCCACCAGCAGAGGGTTTAGACTAGCGGGAGAAACCCAAGAGACCCAGTACTTC. Protein product: CATSRGFRLAGETQETQYF.

The chain employs TRBV28 and TRBJ2-2, with a tentative D call TRBD2 (6 bases). CDR3 length: 15 residues. The V gene lost 2 bases and the J gene lost 7 bases, with 14 bases spanning the gap. Germline V gene lookup returns CDR1 MDHEN and CDR2 SYDVKM. The CDR3 DNA is TGTGCCAGCAGTTTAGTAGGCGGGAATCTCGGGGAGCTGTTTTTT. Its translation is CASSLVGGNLGELFF. Variable domain in full (rest from reference TRBV28 and TRBJ2-2): DVKVTQSSRYLVKRTGEKVFLECVQDMDHENMFWYRQDPGLGLRLIYFSYDVKMKEKGDIPEGYSVSREKKERFSLILESASTNQTSMYLCASSLVGGNLGELFFGEGSRLTVL.

The genes are TRBV5-1 and TRBJ2-7; 8 positions match TRBD1. Per the germline V gene, CDR1 is SGHRS and CDR2 is YFSETQ. The CDR3 consists of 14 residues. The V gene end was trimmed by 2 bases and the J gene end by 4 bases; junction bases not matched to a gene: 5. For the CDR3, the DNA is TGCGCCAGCAGCTTTGGGACAGGCCTTTACGAGCAGTACTTC. Its protein product is CASSFGTGLYEQYF.

The V and J genes are TRBV11-2 and TRBJ2-2, with 10 positions matching TRBD2. Trimming cost V 1 base and J 8 bases; bases outside gene matches: 10. The germline V gene has CDR1 SGHAT and CDR2 FQNNGV. The CDR3 totals 17 residues. CDR3: CASSLAASGGKSGELFF. In DNA form, the CDR3 reads TGTGCCAGCAGCTTAGCGGCTAGCGGGGGAAAATCGGGGGAGCTGTTTTTT.

The chain is built from TRBV7-3 and TRBJ2-3, with 11 bases that match TRBD2. The CDR3 length is 20 residues. Losses at the gene ends were 5 bases for V and 2 bases for J; bases not matched to a gene: 18. Germline V gene data show CDR1 as SGHTA and CDR2 as FQGTGA. CDR3: CASSAEGGFSGGEVTDTQYF. DNA of the CDR3: TGTGCCAGCAGCGCCGAGGGAGGGTTTAGCGGGGGGGAGGTCACAGATACGCAGTATTTT. The variable domain in full, with the rest retrieved from reference TRBV7-3 and TRBJ2-3, is GAGVSQTPSNKVTEKGKYVELRCDPISGHTALYWYRQSLGQGPEFLIYFQGTGAADDSGLPNDRFFAVRPEGSVSTLKIQRTERGDSAVYLCASSAEGGFSGGEVTDTQYFGPGTRLTVL.

The chain uses TRBV27 and TRBJ1-6; no clear D gene. Looked up from germline, CDR1 is MNHEY and CDR2 is SMNVEV (reference sequence). The V and J ends lost 3 bases and 9 bases respectively, with 9 bases between them. The CDR3 has 13 residues. CDR3 loop: CASSFTAVSPLHF. The CDR3, as DNA: TGTGCCAGCAGTTTTACAGCAGTTTCACCCCTCCACTTT.